This TCR beta chain is drawn from a study of T cells after yellow fever vaccination. The CDR3 extends over 15 amino acids. V shed 8 bases and J shed 0 bases, with 14 bases lying between them. Germline V gene sequence: CDR1 LNHDA, CDR2 SQIVND (reference sequence). TCRdb reprocessed the 5' RACE reads with MiXCR, giving one entry per CDR3 protein. This sample has some 390,000 distinct CDR3 sequences, with under 7.5% found just once. This clonotype was sampled from a man aged 25 to 45 who received the YFV17D yellow fever vaccine. The sample in question was PBMCs, obtained 5 days after the yellow fever booster vaccination. The V call is TRBV19, the J call TRBJ1-5, with a tentative D call TRBD1 (5 bases). The CDR3 protein is CASEGWQNSNQPQHF. The CDR3, as DNA: TGTGCCAGTGAGGGGTGGCAAAATAGCAATCAGCCCCAGCATTTT.